The present TCR beta chain was sequenced within a study of T cells in localized non-small cell lung cancer. As concerns this clone: Its antigen is as yet unknown.

Study-level results: In the blood, greater T cell density corresponded to longer overall survival. When the top 100 tumor clones were examined, a median approximately 59 of them also appeared in the adjacent lung, which was paired and uninvolved. It remains possible that heterogeneity exists, since only one tumor region was sequenced.

Trimming pared 0 bases from V and 1 base from J, leaving 9 bases between. Germline V CDR1 and CDR2: SGDLS, YYNGEE. The CDR3 contains 15 residues. Clones were sequenced by immunoSEQ multiplex PCR, and TCRdb holds only the in-frame ones, with some missing. The data contain 5,500 to 7,000 clones, roughly 82% of them singletons. The sequence came from an older female donor with stage II lung adenocarcinoma. The sample in question was peripheral blood mononuclear cells, obtained before any cancer treatment. J is TRBJ2-3 and V is TRBV9; weak D call: TRBD1 (5 bases). The CDR3 coding sequence is TGTGCCAGCAGCGTAGAGGGGTACGGCACAGATACGCAGTATTTT. Translated: CASSVEGYGTDTQYF. The full variable domain, in which reference TRBV9 and TRBJ2-3 provide the parts outside the CDR3, is DSGVTQTPKHLITATGQRVTLRCSPRSGDLSVYWYQQSLDQGLQFLIQYYNGEERAKGNILERFSAQQFPDLHSELNLSSLELGDSALYFCASSVEGYGTDTQYFGPGTRLTVL.